This TCR beta chain comes out of a study of T cell repertoires in cytomegalovirus infection (dated by TCRdb to about 2019). At the level of the whole study: Recently identified HLA-C-restricted CMV epitopes, whose presentation resists viral immunomodulation, were targeted by peptide stimulations together with well-studied HLA-B-restricted epitopes. Donor HLA type was relevant to the analysis, as public TCR beta signatures indicated carriage of CMV infection together with the matching HLA type. Study-wide findings and limitations: The ex vivo response was dominated by HLA-C-restricted CMV-specific TCR beta clonotypes, which also provided the single most frequent clonotype in two of eight donors. Carriers of CMV infection plus the relevant HLA type were discriminated by the cumulative frequency of public TCR beta family members in the study cohort and in an independent 352-donor cohort.

This specimen's treatment or condition label, interpreted: in vitro stimulation with specific CMV peptide epitopes to enrich CMV-specific T cells. The CDR3 spans 15 residues, from the cysteine through the phenylalanine. Just CDR3 DNA is preserved here, 45 bases in frame from base 1. Ends trimmed: V by 7 bases, J by 5 bases; bases unmatched to a gene: 6. The germline V gene (reference sequence) provides CDR1 LNHDA and CDR2 SQIVND. The sequencer listed for this sample is Illumina HiSeq 1500. TCRdb applied fastp at Q25 and MiXCR to the public reads, then kept only in-frame beta chains. One record per CDR3 amino acid sequence lists the most common genes and DNA. The sample data list just under 500,000 distinct CDR3 sequences, and 30% to 35% of these were observed just once. The biggest ten clones account for 17% of the sample. As for this clonotype: Its antigen remains unidentified. Base qualities are not recorded, but no much larger clone differs from it by a single base.

Sample: cultured PBMCs, taken from culture after CMV antigen stimulation. This clonotype originated in a human donor in good health (CMV status not recorded). Some clones in this sample may be carry-over from other donors' samples. The rearranged segments are TRBV19 and TRBJ2-2, with 11 middle bases fitting TRBD1. The CDR3 sequence is CASIYGTGGTGELFF. The nucleotides read TGTGCCAGTATCTACGGGACAGGGGGAACCGGGGAGCTGTTTTTT.